Detailed here is one T cell receptor beta chain. The sequenced template was cDNA made from the entire isolated RNA. Assay used: immunoSEQ multiplex PCR; TCRdb lists only in-frame clones, some missing. The data hold around 44,000 clones, with 50% observed a single time. This sample is part of a study of beta chain features in type 1 diabetes. The CDR3 extends over 18 amino acids. Trimming took 3 bases from V and 1 from J, leaving 21 bases between them. The germline V gene has CDR1 SEHNR and CDR2 FQNEAQ (reference sequence). Sequences were obtained from stem cell memory CD4+ T cells from blood. The gene calls are TRBV7-9 and TRBJ1-2, with a tentative D call TRBD1 (6 bases). The clonotype was recovered from a woman aged 30 to 39 in good health. CDR3 protein: CASSLSGHPPNINYGYTF. Here the CDR3 DNA reads TGTGCCAGCAGCTTGTCGGGACATCCGCCGAATATTAACTATGGCTACACCTTC.